Below are 29 T cell receptor beta chains sequenced from a single sample in a study of CD8 T cells in ankylosing spondylitis (dated by TCRdb to 2016 to 2017). What the work shows at the level of the full study, not this receptor alone: A TCR beta motif of seven or eight highly homologous amino acid variants appeared characteristic of blood from ankylosing spondylitis patients.

The antigens of these receptors remain unknown. The library was obtained by 5' RACE. The data were produced on an Illumina HiSeq 2500. TCRdb handled the public reads itself, with Q25 trimming in fastp and clone calling in MiXCR, and kept productive beta chains. Entries are consolidated by CDR3 protein sequence, retaining the most common genes and DNA. Across this sample there are a few hundred thousand distinct CDR3 sequences, with around 24% seen only once. The ten most abundant clones make up about 16% of the sample. The sequencing sample was made of blood, either unsorted or a sorted T cell fraction (not recorded which). All receptors come from a male donor with ankylosing spondylitis.

The chain uses TRBV25-1 and TRBJ1-4, with TRBD1 as a possible D gene (6 bases). Per germline, CDR1 MGHDK and CDR2 SYGVNS. The CDR3 consists of 13 residues. Trimming removed 4 bases from V and 8 bases from J, with 11 bases in between. CDR3 nucleotides: TGTGCCAGCAGTGGCAGGGGAGGAGAAAAACTGTTTTTT. The encoded protein is CASSGRGGEKLFF.

This rearrangement joins TRBV7-9 to TRBJ1-2, with unresolved D. CDR1 SEHNR and CDR2 FQNEAQ come from the germline V gene (reference sequence). Trimming shortened V by 3 bases and J by 8 bases, and 16 bases separated the two germline ends. This CDR3 spans 14 amino acids. The CDR3 loop is CASSFSGDMSGYTF. In DNA, the CDR3 is TGTGCCAGCAGCTTCAGCGGAGATATGTCGGGCTACACCTTC. The full variable domain, with the rest looked up from reference TRBV7-9 and TRBJ1-2, is DTGVSQNPRHKITKRGQNVTFRCDPISEHNRLYWYRQTLGQGPEFLTYFQNEAQLEKSRLLSDRFSAERPKGSFSTLEIQRTEQGDSAMYLCASSFSGDMSGYTFGSGTRLTVV.

This clonotype came up many times. The V and J genes are TRBV6-5 and TRBJ1-1; perhaps TRBD1 as D (5 bases). With 4 bases removed from V and 4 bases from J, the gap between germline ends came to 19 bases. The CDR3 spans 16 residues. The germline V gene encodes CDR1 MNHEY and CDR2 SVGAGI. The CDR3 is CASSFSPPRGGTEAFF. In DNA, the CDR3 is TGTGCCAGCAGTTTCTCACCGCCCCGGGGGGGCACTGAAGCTTTCTTT.

This clonotype showed up just a few times. The CDR3 DNA reads as TGTGCCAGCAGCTGGGGTGTCGGACAGGGCTACGAGCAGTACTTC. It specifies CASSWGVGQGYEQYF. The chain couples TRBV28 to TRBJ2-7, with 8 bases aligning to TRBD1. Germline V gives CDR1 MDHEN, CDR2 SYDVKM. Trimming took 6 bases from V and 3 from J; bases not matched to a gene: 10. The length of the CDR3 is 15 residues.

This chain connects TRBV20-1 to TRBJ1-4; a weak D match, TRBD1 (6 bases). V shed 3 bases and J shed 7 bases, with 15 bases lying between them. Germline lookup yields CDR1 DFQATT and CDR2 SNEGSKA (reference sequence). CDR3 size: 14 residues. CDR3 sequence (DNA): TGCAGTGCTAGGGGGGCTTCTCGGATTGAAAAACTGTTTTTT. It is translated as CSARGASRIEKLFF.

The chain recombines TRBV20-1 with TRBJ2-7, with D possibly TRBD1 on 5 matching bases. The V gene lost 7 bases and the J gene lost 3 bases, with 16 bases spanning the gap. This CDR3 contains 13 residues. Germline values: CDR1 DFQATT, CDR2 SNEGSKA (reference sequence). CDR3 DNA: TGCAGTGGGCGCAGGGTCCCCTTCTACGAGCAGTACTTC. The encoded protein is CSGRRVPFYEQYF.

In this sample, this clonotype turned up a few times. V is TRBV7-9 and J is TRBJ2-2; D is ambiguous. Germline V lookup: CDR1 SEHNR, CDR2 FQNEAQ (reference sequence). V was shortened by 4 bases and J by 3 bases, with 6 bases between the two germline ends. The CDR3 consists of 13 residues. The CDR3 sequence: CASSWGDTGELFF. The CDR3 nucleotides read TGTGCCAGCAGCTGGGGTGACACCGGGGAGCTGTTTTTT. The variable domain in full, with the rest retrieved from reference TRBV7-9 and TRBJ2-2, is DTGVSQNPRHKITKRGQNVTFRCDPISEHNRLYWYRQTLGQGPEFLTYFQNEAQLEKSRLLSDRFSAERPKGSFSTLEIQRTEQGDSAMYLCASSWGDTGELFFGEGSRLTVL.

CDR3 loop: CASSGLRAGEQYF. CDR3 bases: TGCGCCAGCTCCGGACTGAGGGCGGGCGAGCAGTACTTC. This sequence joins TRBV4-3 and TRBJ2-7; D perhaps matches TRBD2 (5 bases). The CDR3 is 13 amino acids. V shed 8 bases and J shed 6 bases, with 17 bases lying between them. Germline CDR1 LGHNA, CDR2 YSLEER.

J is TRBJ1-1 and V is TRBV30; D is unresolved. The CDR3 length is 13 residues. From germline, CDR1 is GTSNPN and CDR2 SVGIG (reference sequence). V gave up 2 bases and J gave up 1 base, with 8 bases separating them. In nucleotides, the CDR3 is TGTGCCTGGAGTTCCGACAAGAACACTGAAGCTTTCTTT. Its protein is CAWSSDKNTEAFF.

The table lists this clonotype with a count of one. V and J are TRBV10-3 and TRBJ2-1; tentatively, D is TRBD2 (6 bases). This CDR3 is 14 amino acids long. Germline loops: CDR1 ENHRY, CDR2 SYGVKD. The V end lost 4 bases, the J end lost 10 bases, and 17 bases lay between the germline ends. The CDR3 region has the DNA TGTGCCATCAGTGCCCAGCGGGCCGGGCAGGAGCAGTTCTTC. Translation: CAISAQRAGQEQFF.

V is TRBV10-3 and J is TRBJ1-1, with D perhaps TRBD1 (5 bases). The CDR3 sequence is 13 residues long. Germline loops: CDR1 ENHRY, CDR2 SYGVKD. The germline V and J ends were trimmed by 6 bases and 6 bases, with 14 bases remaining between them. As DNA, the CDR3 is TGTGCCATCAGCCACTACAGGTCCCCTGAAGCTTTCTTT. Protein sequence: CAISHYRSPEAFF.

This clonotype has more than one count but fewer than ten. The chain combines TRBV6-5 with TRBJ1-2; no clear D gene. The CDR3 is 13 residues long. Germline CDR1 and CDR2: MNHEY and SVGAGI. The V end lost 2 bases, the J end lost 3 bases, and 7 bases lay between the germline ends. The CDR3 sequence: CASSYVADYGYTF. DNA of the CDR3: TGTGCCAGCAGTTACGTGGCTGACTATGGCTACACCTTC.

Only a few counts were recorded for this clonotype. The chain couples TRBV12-3 or TRBV12-4 to TRBJ1-6; D unresolved. The CDR3 has 15 residues. Trimming shortened V by 6 bases and J by 7 bases, and 16 bases separated the two germline ends. This chain's CDR3 is CASRFLRSGNSPLHF. The DNA of the CDR3 is TGTGCCAGCAGGTTCTTAAGGTCCGGGAATTCACCCCTCCACTTT.

This clonotype was recorded a few times. The chain uses TRBV6-1 and TRBJ2-1, with a weak D call TRBD2 (7 bases). This CDR3 is built from 16 residues. V lost 4 bases and J lost 6, with 19 bases in between. CDR1 MNHNS and CDR2 SASEGT come from the germline V gene. CDR3 protein: CASSAAGDTVFNEQFF. The CDR3, as DNA: TGTGCCAGCAGTGCCGCGGGGGACACCGTGTTCAATGAGCAGTTCTTC.

This sequence joins TRBV12-3 or TRBV12-4 and TRBJ1-2, with 7 bases that match TRBD1. Trimming at V came to 4 bases and at J to 7 bases, leaving 15 bases not matched to a gene. The CDR3 covers 16 residues. CDR3 in DNA: TGTGCCAGCAGTTCCGGGACAGAACCTGGATTCACTGGCTACACCTTC. Its translation: CASSSGTEPGFTGYTF.

This chain uses TRBV4-3 with TRBJ1-2; TRBD1 matches 7 bases. With V trimmed by 4 bases and J by 7 bases, 12 bases remained unmatched. Germline assignment: CDR1 LGHNA and CDR2 YSLEER. The CDR3 has 15 amino acids. CDR3 DNA sequence: TGCGCCAGCAGCCCCTCGGGACAGTTCCCCGGTGGCTACACCTTC. Translated: CASSPSGQFPGGYTF.

The V and J genes are TRBV2 and TRBJ2-1; TRBD2 agrees at 8 bases. Germline V lookup: CDR1 SNHLY, CDR2 FYNNEI. V lost 3 bases, J lost 7 bases, and 5 bases stayed unmatched. The CDR3 has 14 amino acids. The CDR3 DNA reads TGTGCCAGCAGTGAGACGGGACTAGAGAATGAGCAGTTCTTC. Translating gives CASSETGLENEQFF.

This clonotype was seen ten or more times. This chain joins TRBV6-5 and TRBJ2-6; no reliable D call. The germline V gene encodes CDR1 MNHEY and CDR2 SVGAGI. V was cut by 4 bases and J by 8 bases, with 6 bases left in between. The CDR3 is 12 residues long. The CDR3 nucleotides read TGTGCCAGCAGTTCAGTGACCAACGTCCTGACTTTC. Translating it yields CASSSVTNVLTF.

The table lists this clonotype with a few counts. The chain carries TRBV5-1 and TRBJ2-5, with D perhaps given as TRBD1 or TRBD2 (5 bases each). Germline lookup yields CDR1 SGHRS and CDR2 YFSETQ. Trimming removed 0 bases at V and 4 bases at J, with 13 bases between. This CDR3 is 15 amino acids long. The CDR3, as DNA: TGCGCCAGCAGCTTGGCTCAAGTGAGGGGAGAGACCCAGTACTTC. It translates to CASSLAQVRGETQYF. Drawing the rest from reference TRBV5-1 and TRBJ2-5, the complete variable domain is KAGVTQTPRYLIKTRGQQVTLSCSPISGHRSVSWYQQTPGQGLQFLFEYFSETQRNKGNFPGRFSGRQFSNSRSEMNVSTLELGDSALYLCASSLAQVRGETQYFGPGTRLLVL.

This clonotype has only a few counts. The chain has TRBV19 and TRBJ2-1, with 7 bases identical to TRBD2. Germline-derived CDR1 and CDR2 are LNHDA and SQIVND (reference sequence). The CDR3 totals 16 residues. The junction had 12 bases not matched to a gene; V was cut back by 7 bases and J by 3 bases. CDR3 in amino acids: CASTSPSGEGYNEQFF. CDR3 sequence (DNA): TGTGCCAGTACTTCGCCGAGCGGGGAAGGCTACAATGAGCAGTTCTTC.

This chain links TRBV20-1 with TRBJ1-6; tentatively, D is TRBD1 (5 bases). The germline gives CDR1 DFQATT, CDR2 SNEGSKA (reference sequence). This CDR3 contains 15 residues. The V gene lost 5 bases and the J gene lost 6 bases, with 17 bases spanning the gap. CDR3 residues: CSAGARGDPNSPLHF. In DNA form, the CDR3 reads TGCAGTGCTGGGGCTCGTGGGGACCCTAATTCACCCCTCCACTTT.

The V gene is TRBV30, the J gene TRBJ2-1; tentatively, D is TRBD2 (6 bases). V was cut by 2 bases and J by 7 bases, with 15 bases left in between. CDR1 is GTSNPN and CDR2 is SVGIG in the germline V gene (reference sequence). CDR3 length equals 14 residues. This CDR3 reads CAWSRGLEGNEQFF. CDR3 sequence (DNA): TGTGCCTGGAGTCGGGGTCTGGAGGGTAATGAGCAGTTCTTC.

This rearrangement joins TRBV28 to TRBJ2-7, with D perhaps TRBD2 (6 bases). This CDR3 has 16 residues. V shed 4 bases and J shed 0 bases, with 16 bases lying between them. Germline V gene data show CDR1 as MDHEN and CDR2 as SYDVKM. In nucleotides, the CDR3 is TGTGCCAGCAGTTCATTCTCGAGGAGGGTCTCCTACGAGCAGTACTTC. Its protein is CASSSFSRRVSYEQYF.

Only a few counts were recorded for this clonotype. The V gene is TRBV18, the J gene TRBJ1-5, with 9 bases that match TRBD1. Germline-derived CDR1 and CDR2 are KGHSH and LQKENI. Trimming at V came to 3 bases and at J to 7 bases, leaving 7 bases not matched to a gene. The CDR3 consists of 15 residues. The chain's CDR3 is CASSPTDRGDQPQHF. In DNA, the CDR3 is TGTGCCAGCTCACCGACGGACAGGGGAGACCAGCCCCAGCATTTT. Together with reference TRBV18 and TRBJ1-5, the CDR3 gives the full variable domain: NAGVMQNPRHLVRRRGQEARLRCSPMKGHSHVYWYRQLPEEGLKFMVYLQKENIIDESGMPKERFSAEFPKEGPSILRIQQVVRGDSAAYFCASSPTDRGDQPQHFGDGTRLSIL.

The chain uses TRBV18 and TRBJ1-5; tentatively, D is TRBD1 (6 bases). Germline assignment: CDR1 KGHSH and CDR2 LQKENI. Deletions cut 6 bases from V and 4 bases from J, with 13 bases between. The CDR3 runs to 14 residues. The CDR3 is CASSQTGSNQPQHF. Written as DNA, the CDR3 is TGTGCCAGCTCGCAGACAGGTAGTAATCAGCCCCAGCATTTT.

This clonotype was picked up a small number of times. The chain combines TRBV3-1 with TRBJ2-7; no reliable D call. This CDR3 has 14 amino acids. Germline V lookup: CDR1 LGHDT, CDR2 YNNKEL (reference sequence). V lost 0 bases and J 1 base, leaving 7 bases between the germline ends. The CDR3, as DNA: TGTGCCAGCAGCCAAGATCGGCAGTCCTACGAGCAGTACTTC. It translates to CASSQDRQSYEQYF.

This clonotype was seen only a few times. This CDR3 is CSASPGTGPYQPQHF. Written as DNA, the CDR3 is TGCAGTGCTAGTCCCGGGACAGGTCCCTATCAGCCCCAGCATTTT. J is TRBJ1-5 and V is TRBV20-1; 8 positions agree with TRBD1. With 3 bases clipped from V and 5 bases from J, the junction kept 9 bases outside the gene matches. CDR1 is DFQATT, CDR2 SNEGSKA, per germline (reference sequence). The CDR3 extends over 15 amino acids.

This chain connects TRBV20-1 to TRBJ2-3, with 11 positions matching TRBD2. J gave up 6 bases and V 1 base, and 6 bases lay outside the gene matches. Germline V gene data show CDR1 as DFQATT and CDR2 as SNEGSKA (reference sequence). The CDR3 is 15 residues long. The CDR3 loop reads CSARATSGSRDTQYF. The CDR3 coding sequence is TGCAGTGCTAGAGCCACTAGCGGGAGTAGGGATACGCAGTATTTT.

The chain couples TRBV4-3 to TRBJ2-1; weak D call: TRBD2 (6 bases). The CDR3 spans 13 residues. Between the trimmed V and J ends, which lost 4 bases and 10 bases, there was a span of 14 bases. Per the germline V gene, CDR1 is LGHNA and CDR2 is YSLEER. The chain's CDR3 is CASSLRPSAEQFF. The CDR3 DNA follows: TGCGCCAGCAGCCTCCGACCTAGCGCCGAGCAGTTCTTC.